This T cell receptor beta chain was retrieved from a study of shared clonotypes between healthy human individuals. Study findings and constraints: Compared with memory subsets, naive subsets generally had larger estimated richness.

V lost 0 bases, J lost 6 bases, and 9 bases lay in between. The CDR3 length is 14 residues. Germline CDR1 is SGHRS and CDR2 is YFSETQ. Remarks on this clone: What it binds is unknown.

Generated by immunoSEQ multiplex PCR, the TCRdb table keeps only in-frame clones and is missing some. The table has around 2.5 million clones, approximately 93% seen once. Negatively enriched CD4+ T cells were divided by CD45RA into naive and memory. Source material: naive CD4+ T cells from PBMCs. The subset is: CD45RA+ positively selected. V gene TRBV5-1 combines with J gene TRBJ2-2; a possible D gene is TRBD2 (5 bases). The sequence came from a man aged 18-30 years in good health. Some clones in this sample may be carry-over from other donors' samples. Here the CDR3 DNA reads TGCGCCAGCAGCTTGGCACTAGTAGCCGGGGAGCTGTTTTTT. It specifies CASSLALVAGELFF.